The entry below gives a single T cell receptor (beta chain) sequence along with its context. The data were taken from a study of blood T cell repertoires in COVID-19. Study in general: The origin of the acute and convalescent COVID-19 samples was the United States, Italy and Spain.

Methods used by the authors: Scientists estimated how many nucleated cells there were by amplifying reference gene primers. Produced via immunoSEQ multiplex PCR; TCRdb's table is partial and in-frame only. Clone size and V and J calls were adopted from that table, with D and trimming inferred from the DNA. The sample holds under 300,000 clones, about four fifths seen once. Per the germline V gene, CDR1 is MNHEY and CDR2 is SVGAGI. V gave up 4 bases and J gave up 0 bases, with 12 bases separating them. This CDR3 is 16 amino acids long. V is TRBV6-5 and J is TRBJ2-2; TRBD2 is a possible D gene (5 bases). Sequenced sample: peripheral blood. This sequence originates from an older woman with active or convalescent COVID-19. CDR3 region: CASSSLGSSNTGELFF. As DNA, the CDR3 is TGTGCCAGCAGTTCCCTAGGGAGTTCGAACACCGGGGAGCTGTTTTTT.